The rows below give T cell receptor beta chains drawn from one sample of a study of blood T cell repertoires in COVID-19. Profiled with immunoSEQ multiplex PCR; TCRdb holds only in-frame clones, not every one. This repertoire shows fewer than 200,000 clones, roughly 89% found once; its top ten account for about 3.9%. Material: peripheral blood. These receptors were obtained from a woman aged 55-75 years who had recovered from COVID-19. Both conserved end residues are part of each CDR3. D genes are given only for firm matches. Size values are once, few and many counts, or a class for expanded clones, and some rows have none.

j_call,v_call,clone_size,cdr3_length,d_call,cdr3_aa,cdr3_nt
TRBJ2-7,TRBV20-1,once,8,.,CCGGEQYF,TGCTGCGGTGGGGAGCAGTACTTC
TRBJ2-6,TRBV5-1,.,15,.,CASTFGGSGANVLTF,TGCGCCAGCACCTTCGGGGGATCCGGGGCCAACGTCCTGACTTTC
TRBJ2-5,TRBV5-1,.,13,.,CASSLAGLETQYF,TGCGCCAGCAGCTTGGCCGGGTTGGAGACCCAGTACTTC
TRBJ1-1,TRBV6-5,.,14,.,CATARDLSSTEAFF,TGTGCCACCGCGAGGGACTTATCCTCCACTGAAGCTTTCTTT
TRBJ2-7,TRBV19,.,13,TRBD1,CASSGTGDHEQYF,TGTGCCAGTAGTGGGACAGGGGACCACGAGCAGTACTTC
TRBJ2-2,TRBV2,.,14,.,CASIGSRYPGELFF,TGTGCCAGCATAGGCTCCAGGTATCCCGGGGAGCTGTTTTTT
TRBJ1-3,TRBV9,.,12,TRBD1,CASSEDRDTIYF,TGTGCCAGCAGCGAAGACAGGGACACCATATATTTT
TRBJ2-3,TRBV6-1,.,17,TRBD2,CASSVKRGGGVTDTQYF,TGTGCCAGCAGTGTTAAGCGGGGGGGCGGTGTGACAGATACGCAGTATTTT
TRBJ2-5,TRBV6-5,.,13,TRBD1,CASRPTGVETQYF,TGTGCCAGCCGGCCTACAGGGGTAGAGACCCAGTACTTC
TRBJ1-2,TRBV10-1,.,13,.,CASSGTANYGYTF,TGCGCCAGCAGCGGAACAGCTAACTATGGCTACACCTTC